These 6 T cell receptor beta chains were sequenced from one sample in a study of PD-1 blockade in classical Hodgkin lymphoma. All trial patients relapsed after autologous stem cell transplantation. TCRdb keeps only in-frame clones here, not all; method: immunoSEQ multiplex PCR. The data show about 110,000 clones, with 80% to 90% seen just once and 15% to 20% held by the top ten. Sample: peripheral blood mononuclear cells (PBMCs), taken before the second cycle of nivolumab. The source of these receptors is a human donor with classical Hodgkin lymphoma.

This clone has a single count. The chain employs TRBV5-1 and TRBJ2-7; 10 bases are a match to TRBD2. CDR3 size: 16 residues. V lost 3 bases and J lost 2; bases outside the gene matches: 8. In germline, CDR1 is SGHRS, CDR2 YFSETQ. The CDR3 DNA reads as TGCGCCAGCAGCTCTGAGCTAGCGGGAGTAGCCTACGAGCAGTACTTC. It codes for CASSSELAGVAYEQYF. Complete variable domain (other parts from reference TRBV5-1 and TRBJ2-7): KAGVTQTPRYLIKTRGQQVTLSCSPISGHRSVSWYQQTPGQGLQFLFEYFSETQRNKGNFPGRFSGRQFSNSRSEMNVSTLELGDSALYLCASSSELAGVAYEQYFGPGTRLTVT.

CDR3 amino acids: CAISGTANTEAFF. The CDR3 coding sequence is TGTGCCATCAGCGGGACAGCAAACACTGAAGCTTTCTTT. This chain links TRBV10-3 with TRBJ1-1; 7 positions agree with TRBD1. Germline V lookup: CDR1 ENHRY, CDR2 SYGVKD. The junction had 3 bases not matched to a gene; V was cut back by 6 bases and J by 2 bases. The CDR3 has 13 amino acids.

This clone showed up just a few times. The chain joins TRBV14 to TRBJ2-5; 7 bases agree with TRBD2. The CDR3 has 17 amino acids. The V gene's germline CDR1 is SGHDN and CDR2 FVKESK. After removal of 3 bases from V and 5 bases from J, the junction contained 15 bases not matched to a gene. The CDR3 nucleotides read TGTGCCAGCAGCCAGGAGACCGGGACTACCCACGTCGAGACCCAGTACTTC. Amino acids: CASSQETGTTHVETQYF.

This chain connects TRBV5-4 to TRBJ1-2, with D possibly TRBD1 on 6 matching bases. This CDR3 spans 16 amino acids. Trimming removed 0 bases at V and 7 bases at J, with 19 bases between. CDR1 is SGHNT, CDR2 YYREEE, per germline (reference sequence). CDR3 bases: TGTGCCAGCAGCTTGGATGGGGGCGCGGGTGTTTTTGGCTACACCTTC. This sequence encodes CASSLDGGAGVFGYTF.

This chain uses TRBV4-3 with TRBJ1-3, with 7 positions matching TRBD1. CDR1 is LGHNA, CDR2 YSLEER, per germline. The V segment lost 1 base and the J segment 0 bases; nucleotides outside the gene matches: 0. The CDR3 is 15 residues long. In DNA, the CDR3 is TGCGCCAGCAGCCAAGGGACAGGCTCTGGAAACACCATATATTTT. Amino acids: CASSQGTGSGNTIYF.

The genes are TRBV29-1 and TRBJ2-3; D gene uncertain. Germline-derived CDR1 and CDR2 are SQVTM and ANQGSEA. The CDR3 contains 14 residues. The V and J ends lost 7 bases and 1 base respectively, with 15 bases between them. CDR3: CSAAQRPRTDTQYF. The CDR3 DNA reads as TGCAGCGCTGCCCAGCGTCCCCGCACAGATACGCAGTATTTT.